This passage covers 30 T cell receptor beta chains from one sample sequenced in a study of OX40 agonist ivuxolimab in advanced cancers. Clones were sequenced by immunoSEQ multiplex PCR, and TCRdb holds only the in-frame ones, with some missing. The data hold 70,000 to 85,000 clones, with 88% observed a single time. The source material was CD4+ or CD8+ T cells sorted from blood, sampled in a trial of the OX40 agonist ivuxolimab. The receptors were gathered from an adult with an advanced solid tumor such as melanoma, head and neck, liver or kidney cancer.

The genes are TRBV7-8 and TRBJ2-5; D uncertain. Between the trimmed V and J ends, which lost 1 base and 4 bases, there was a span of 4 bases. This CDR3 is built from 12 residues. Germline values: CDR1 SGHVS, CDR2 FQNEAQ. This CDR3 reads CASSLGRETQYF. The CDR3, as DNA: TGTGCCAGCAGCTTAGGGAGAGAGACCCAGTACTTC.

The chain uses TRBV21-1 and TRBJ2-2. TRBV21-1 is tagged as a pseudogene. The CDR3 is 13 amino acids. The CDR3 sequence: CASSRESAGELFF. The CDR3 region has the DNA TGTGCCAGCAGCAGGGAAAGTGCCGGGGAGCTGTTTTTT.

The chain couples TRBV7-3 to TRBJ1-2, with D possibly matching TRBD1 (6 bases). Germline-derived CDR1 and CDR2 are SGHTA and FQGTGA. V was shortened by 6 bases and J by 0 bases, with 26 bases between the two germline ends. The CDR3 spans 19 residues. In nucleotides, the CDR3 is TGTGCCAGCAGGCACTACCCCCAGGGGCAGGGGTTTTCTAACTATGGCTACACCTTC. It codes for CASRHYPQGQGFSNYGYTF.

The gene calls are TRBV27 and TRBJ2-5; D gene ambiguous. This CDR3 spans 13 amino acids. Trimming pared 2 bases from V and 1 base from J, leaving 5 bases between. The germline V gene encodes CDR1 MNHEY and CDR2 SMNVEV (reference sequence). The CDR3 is CASSLTAQETQYF. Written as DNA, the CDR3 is TGTGCCAGCAGTTTAACAGCCCAAGAGACCCAGTACTTC.

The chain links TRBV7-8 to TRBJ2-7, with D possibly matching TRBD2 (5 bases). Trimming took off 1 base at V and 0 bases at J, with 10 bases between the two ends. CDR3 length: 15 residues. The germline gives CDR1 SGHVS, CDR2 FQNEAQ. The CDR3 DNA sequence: TGTGCCAGCAGCTTAGTAGGGAGCTTCTCCTACGAGCAGTACTTC. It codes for CASSLVGSFSYEQYF.

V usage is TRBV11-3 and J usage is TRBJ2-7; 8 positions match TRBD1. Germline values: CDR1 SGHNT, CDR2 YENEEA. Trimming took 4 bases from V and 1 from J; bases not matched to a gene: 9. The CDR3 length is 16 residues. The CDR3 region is CASSSSTGTGSYEQYF. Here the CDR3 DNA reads TGTGCCAGCAGCTCGTCGACCGGGACAGGTTCCTACGAGCAGTACTTC. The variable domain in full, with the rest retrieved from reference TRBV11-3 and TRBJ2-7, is EAGVVQSPRYKIIEKKQPVAFWCNPISGHNTLYWYLQNLGQGPELLIRYENEEAVDDSQLPKDRFSAERLKGVDSTLKIQPAELGDSAVYLCASSSSTGTGSYEQYFGPGTRLTVT.

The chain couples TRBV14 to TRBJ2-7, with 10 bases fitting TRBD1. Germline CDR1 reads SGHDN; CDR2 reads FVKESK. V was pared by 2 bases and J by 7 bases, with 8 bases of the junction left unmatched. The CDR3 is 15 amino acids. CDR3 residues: CASSQLGQGSREQYF. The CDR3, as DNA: TGTGCCAGCAGCCAATTGGGACAGGGGAGTCGGGAGCAGTACTTC.

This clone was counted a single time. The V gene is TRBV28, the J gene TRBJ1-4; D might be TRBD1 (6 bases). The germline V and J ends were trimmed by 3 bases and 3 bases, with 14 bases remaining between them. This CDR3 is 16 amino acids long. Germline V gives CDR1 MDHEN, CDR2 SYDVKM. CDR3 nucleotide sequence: TGTGCCAGCAGTTTGGGGGGCAGGAGCGCTAATGAAAAACTGTTTTTT. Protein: CASSLGGRSANEKLFF.

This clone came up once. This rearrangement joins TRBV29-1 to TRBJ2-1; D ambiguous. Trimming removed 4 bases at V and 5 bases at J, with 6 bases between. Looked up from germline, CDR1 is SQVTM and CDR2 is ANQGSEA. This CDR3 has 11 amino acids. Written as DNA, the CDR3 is TGCAGCGTTGGTCAGGACAATGAGCAGTTCTTC. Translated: CSVGQDNEQFF.

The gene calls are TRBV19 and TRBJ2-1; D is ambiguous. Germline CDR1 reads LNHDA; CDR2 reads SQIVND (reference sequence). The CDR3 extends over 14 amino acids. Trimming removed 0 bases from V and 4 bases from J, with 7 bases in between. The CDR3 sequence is CASSIDWEYNEQFF. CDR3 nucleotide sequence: TGTGCCAGTAGTATAGATTGGGAATACAATGAGCAGTTCTTC.

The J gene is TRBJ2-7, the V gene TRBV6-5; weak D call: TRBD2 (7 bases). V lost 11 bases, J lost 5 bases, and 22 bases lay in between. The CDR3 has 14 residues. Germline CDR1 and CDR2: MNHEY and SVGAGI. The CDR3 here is CAAEGGAPDHEQYF. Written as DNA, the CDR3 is TGTGCCGCGGAGGGGGGGGCTCCCGACCACGAGCAGTACTTC.

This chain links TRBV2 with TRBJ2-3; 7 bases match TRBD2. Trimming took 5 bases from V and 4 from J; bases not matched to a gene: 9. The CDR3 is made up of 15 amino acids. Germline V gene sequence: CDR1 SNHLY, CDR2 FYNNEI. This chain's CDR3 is CASSHDGRLADTQYF. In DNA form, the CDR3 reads TGTGCCAGCAGTCATGACGGGAGGCTCGCAGATACGCAGTATTTT. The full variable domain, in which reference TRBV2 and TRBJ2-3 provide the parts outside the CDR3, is EPEVTQTPSHQVTQMGQEVILRCVPISNHLYFYWYRQILGQKVEFLVSFYNNEISEKSEIFDDQFSVERPDGSNFTLKIRSTKLEDSAMYFCASSHDGRLADTQYFGPGTRLTVL.

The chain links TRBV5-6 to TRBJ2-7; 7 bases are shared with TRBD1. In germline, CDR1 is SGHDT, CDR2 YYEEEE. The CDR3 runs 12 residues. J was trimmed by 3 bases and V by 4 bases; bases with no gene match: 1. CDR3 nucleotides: TGTGCCAGCAGCGGACAGGTCTACGAGCAGTACTTC. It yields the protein CASSGQVYEQYF.

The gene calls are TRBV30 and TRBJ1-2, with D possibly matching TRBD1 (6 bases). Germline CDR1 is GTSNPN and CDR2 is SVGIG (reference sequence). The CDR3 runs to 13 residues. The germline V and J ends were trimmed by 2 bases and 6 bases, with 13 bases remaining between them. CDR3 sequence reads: CAWSPRGSHGYTF. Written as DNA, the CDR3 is TGTGCCTGGAGTCCCAGGGGAAGCCATGGCTACACCTTC.

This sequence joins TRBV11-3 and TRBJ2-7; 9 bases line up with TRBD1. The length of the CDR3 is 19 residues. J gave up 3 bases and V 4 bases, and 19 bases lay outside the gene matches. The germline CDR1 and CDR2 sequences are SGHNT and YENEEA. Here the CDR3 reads CASSSPGQGKGKKVYEQYF. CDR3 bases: TGTGCCAGCAGCTCCCCGGGACAGGGAAAGGGAAAAAAGGTCTACGAGCAGTACTTC.

The CDR3 DNA follows: TGCGCCAGCAGCTTGGATCCCGGGAACTATGGCTACACCTTC. It translates to CASSLDPGNYGYTF. The chain links TRBV5-1 to TRBJ1-2; D unresolved. This CDR3 contains 14 residues. Trimming took off 0 bases at V and 2 bases at J, with 8 bases between the two ends. From germline, CDR1 is SGHRS and CDR2 YFSETQ.

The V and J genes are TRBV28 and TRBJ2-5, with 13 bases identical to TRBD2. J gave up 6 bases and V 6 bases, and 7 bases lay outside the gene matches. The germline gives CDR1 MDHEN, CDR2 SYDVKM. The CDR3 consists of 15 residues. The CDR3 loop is CASSRTSGSGKTQYF. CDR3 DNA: TGTGCCAGCAGCCGGACTAGCGGGAGTGGGAAGACCCAGTACTTC.

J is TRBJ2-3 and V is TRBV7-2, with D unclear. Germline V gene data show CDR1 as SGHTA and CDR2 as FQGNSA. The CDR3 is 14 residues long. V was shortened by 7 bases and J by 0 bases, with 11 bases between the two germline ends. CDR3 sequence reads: CASIQLSSTDTQYF. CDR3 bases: TGTGCCAGCATCCAGCTGTCTAGCACAGATACGCAGTATTTT.

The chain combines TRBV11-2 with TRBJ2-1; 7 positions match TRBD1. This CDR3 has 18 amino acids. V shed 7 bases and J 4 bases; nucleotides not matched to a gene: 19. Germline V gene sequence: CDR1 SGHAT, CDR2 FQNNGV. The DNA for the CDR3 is TGTGCCAGCACCCAACGGGCATCGCAGAGGGGACAGTACAATGAGCAGTTCTTC. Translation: CASTQRASQRGQYNEQFF. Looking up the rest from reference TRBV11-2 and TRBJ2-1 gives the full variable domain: EAGVAQSPRYKIIEKRQSVAFWCNPISGHATLYWYQQILGQGPKLLIQFQNNGVVDDSQLPKDRFSAERLKGVDSTLKIQPAKLEDSAVYLCASTQRASQRGQYNEQFFGPGTRLTVL.

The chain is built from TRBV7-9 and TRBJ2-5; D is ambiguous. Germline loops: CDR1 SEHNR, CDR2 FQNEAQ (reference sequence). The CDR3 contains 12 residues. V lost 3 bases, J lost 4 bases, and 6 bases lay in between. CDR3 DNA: TGTGCCAGCAGCTTCGCCGCAGAGACCCAGTACTTC. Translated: CASSFAAETQYF. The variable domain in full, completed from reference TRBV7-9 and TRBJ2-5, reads DTGVSQNPRHKITKRGQNVTFRCDPISEHNRLYWYRQTLGQGPEFLTYFQNEAQLEKSRLLSDRFSAERPKGSFSTLEIQRTEQGDSAMYLCASSFAAETQYFGPGTRLLVL.

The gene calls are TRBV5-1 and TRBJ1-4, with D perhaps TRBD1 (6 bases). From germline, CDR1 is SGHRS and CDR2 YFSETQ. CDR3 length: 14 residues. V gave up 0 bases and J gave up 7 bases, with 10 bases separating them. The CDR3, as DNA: TGCGCCAGCAGCTTGGCCCTGACAGGTGAAAAACTGTTTTTT. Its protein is CASSLALTGEKLFF.

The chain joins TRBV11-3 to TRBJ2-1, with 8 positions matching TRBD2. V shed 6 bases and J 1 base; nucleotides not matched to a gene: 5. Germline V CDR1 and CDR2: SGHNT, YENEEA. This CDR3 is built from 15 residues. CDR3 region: CASSAGGGSYNEQFF. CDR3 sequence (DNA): TGTGCCAGCAGTGCTGGCGGGGGGTCCTACAATGAGCAGTTCTTC.

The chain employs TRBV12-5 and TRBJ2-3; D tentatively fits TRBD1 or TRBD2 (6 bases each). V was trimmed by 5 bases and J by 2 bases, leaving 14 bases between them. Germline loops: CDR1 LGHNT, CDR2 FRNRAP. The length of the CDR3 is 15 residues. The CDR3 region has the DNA TGTGCTAGTGGTCCCGCGGGACAATCCACAGATACGCAGTATTTT. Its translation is CASGPAGQSTDTQYF.

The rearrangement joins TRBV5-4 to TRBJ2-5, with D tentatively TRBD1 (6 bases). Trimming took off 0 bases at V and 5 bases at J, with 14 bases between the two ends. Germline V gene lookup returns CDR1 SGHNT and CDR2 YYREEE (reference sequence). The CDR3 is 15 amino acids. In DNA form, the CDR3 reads TGTGCCAGCAGCTTGGACGTAGGGGGTAAGGAGACCCAGTACTTC. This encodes CASSLDVGGKETQYF.

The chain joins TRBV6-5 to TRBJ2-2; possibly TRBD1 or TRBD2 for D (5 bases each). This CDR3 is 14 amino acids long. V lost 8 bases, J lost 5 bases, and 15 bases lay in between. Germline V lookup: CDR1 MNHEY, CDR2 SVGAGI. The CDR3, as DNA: TGTGCCAGCTGGGGGAGAGGTGGGACCGGGGAGCTGTTTTTT. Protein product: CASWGRGGTGELFF.

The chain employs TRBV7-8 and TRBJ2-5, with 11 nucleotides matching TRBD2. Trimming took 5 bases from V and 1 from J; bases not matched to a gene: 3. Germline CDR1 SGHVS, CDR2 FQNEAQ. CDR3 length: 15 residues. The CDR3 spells CASSLGLAGQETQYF. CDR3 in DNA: TGTGCCAGCAGCCTAGGACTAGCGGGCCAAGAGACCCAGTACTTC.

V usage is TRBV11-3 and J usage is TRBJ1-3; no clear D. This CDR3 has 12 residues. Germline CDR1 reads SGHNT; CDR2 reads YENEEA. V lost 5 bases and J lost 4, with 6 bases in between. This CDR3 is CASSRAGNTIYF. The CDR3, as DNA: TGTGCCAGCAGCCGCGCCGGAAACACCATATATTTT.

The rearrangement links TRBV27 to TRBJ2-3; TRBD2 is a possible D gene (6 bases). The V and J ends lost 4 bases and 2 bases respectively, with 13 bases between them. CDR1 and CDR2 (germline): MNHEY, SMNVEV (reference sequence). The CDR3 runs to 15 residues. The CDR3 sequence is CASSSAGFLTDTQYF. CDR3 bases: TGTGCCAGCAGTTCGGCGGGGTTCCTCACAGATACGCAGTATTTT.

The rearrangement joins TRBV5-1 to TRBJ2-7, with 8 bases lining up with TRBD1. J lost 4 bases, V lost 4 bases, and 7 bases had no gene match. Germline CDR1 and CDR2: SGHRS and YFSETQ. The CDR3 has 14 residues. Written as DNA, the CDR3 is TGCGCCAGCAGCGCCACGACAGGGGCATACGAGCAGTACTTC. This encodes CASSATTGAYEQYF.

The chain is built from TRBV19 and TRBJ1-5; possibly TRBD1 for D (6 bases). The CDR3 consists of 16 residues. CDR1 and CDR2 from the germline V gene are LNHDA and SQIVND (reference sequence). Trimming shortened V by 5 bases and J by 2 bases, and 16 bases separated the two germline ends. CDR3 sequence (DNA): TGTGCCAGTAGTCCAATCAGGGGAATGGGCAATCAGCCCCAGCATTTT. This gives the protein CASSPIRGMGNQPQHF. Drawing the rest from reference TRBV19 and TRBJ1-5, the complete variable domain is DGGITQSPKYLFRKEGQNVTLSCEQNLNHDAMYWYRQDPGQGLRLIYYSQIVNDFQKGDIAEGYSVSREKKESFPLTVTSAQKNPTAFYLCASSPIRGMGNQPQHFGDGTRLSIL.